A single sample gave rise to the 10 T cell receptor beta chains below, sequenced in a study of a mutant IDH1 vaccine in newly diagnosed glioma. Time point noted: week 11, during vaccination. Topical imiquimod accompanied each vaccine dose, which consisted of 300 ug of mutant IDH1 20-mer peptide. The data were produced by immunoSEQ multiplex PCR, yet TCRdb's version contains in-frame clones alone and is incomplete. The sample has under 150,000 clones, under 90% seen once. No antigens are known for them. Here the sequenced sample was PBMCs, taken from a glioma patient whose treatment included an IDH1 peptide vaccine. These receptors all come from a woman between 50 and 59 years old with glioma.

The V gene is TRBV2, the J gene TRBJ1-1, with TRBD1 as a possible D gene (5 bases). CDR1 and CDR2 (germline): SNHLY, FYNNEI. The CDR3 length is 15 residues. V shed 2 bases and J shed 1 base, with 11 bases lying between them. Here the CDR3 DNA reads TGTGCCAGCAGTGAAAGGGCAGGGCGGAACACTGAAGCTTTCTTT. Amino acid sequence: CASSERAGRNTEAFF.

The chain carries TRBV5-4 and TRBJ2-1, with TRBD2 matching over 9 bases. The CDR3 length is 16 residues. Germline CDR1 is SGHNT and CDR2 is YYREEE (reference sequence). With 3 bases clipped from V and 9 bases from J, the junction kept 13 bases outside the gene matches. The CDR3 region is CASSSPGLAGSVEQFF. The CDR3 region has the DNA TGTGCCAGCAGCTCTCCCGGCCTAGCGGGATCGGTTGAGCAGTTCTTC. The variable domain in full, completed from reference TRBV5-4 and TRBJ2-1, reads ETGVTQSPTHLIKTRGQQVTLRCSSQSGHNTVSWYQQALGQGPQFIFQYYREEENGRGNFPPRFSGLQFPNYSSELNVNALELDDSALYLCASSSPGLAGSVEQFFGPGTRLTVL.

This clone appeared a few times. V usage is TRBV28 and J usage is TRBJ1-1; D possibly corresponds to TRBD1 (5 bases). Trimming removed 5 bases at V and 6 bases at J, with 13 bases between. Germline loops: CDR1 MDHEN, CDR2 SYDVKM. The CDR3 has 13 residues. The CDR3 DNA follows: TGTGCCAGCAGTAGCGGGGGTGTTTCTGAAGCTTTCTTT. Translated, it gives CASSSGGVSEAFF.

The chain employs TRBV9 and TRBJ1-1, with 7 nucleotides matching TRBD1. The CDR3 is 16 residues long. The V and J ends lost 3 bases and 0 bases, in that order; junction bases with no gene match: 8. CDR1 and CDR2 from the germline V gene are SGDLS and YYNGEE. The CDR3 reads CASSADPGQLNTEAFF. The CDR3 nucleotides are TGTGCCAGCAGCGCTGACCCGGGACAGCTGAACACTGAAGCTTTCTTT. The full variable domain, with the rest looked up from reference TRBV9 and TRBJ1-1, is DSGVTQTPKHLITATGQRVTLRCSPRSGDLSVYWYQQSLDQGLQFLIQYYNGEERAKGNILERFSAQQFPDLHSELNLSSLELGDSALYFCASSADPGQLNTEAFFGQGTRLTVV.

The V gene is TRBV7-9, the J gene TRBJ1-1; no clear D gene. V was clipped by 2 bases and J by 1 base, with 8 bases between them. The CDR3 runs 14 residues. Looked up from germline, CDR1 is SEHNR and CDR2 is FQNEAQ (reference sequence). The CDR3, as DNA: TGTGCCAGCAGCTTAACCACAGAGAACACTGAAGCTTTCTTT. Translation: CASSLTTENTEAFF.

CDR3: CASSVVASGRGDTQYF. In DNA form, the CDR3 reads TGTGCCAGCAGCGTAGTCGCGAGCGGGAGGGGGGATACGCAGTATTTT. The rearrangement links TRBV9 to TRBJ2-3; 10 bases are a match to TRBD2. From germline, CDR1 is SGDLS and CDR2 YYNGEE. Trimming removed 0 bases from V and 6 bases from J; junction bases left unmatched: 7. CDR3 length: 16 amino acids.

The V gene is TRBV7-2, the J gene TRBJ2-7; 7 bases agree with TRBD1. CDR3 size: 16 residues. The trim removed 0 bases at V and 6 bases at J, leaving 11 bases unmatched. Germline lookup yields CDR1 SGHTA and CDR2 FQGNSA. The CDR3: CASSLATGRGWSEQYF. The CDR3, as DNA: TGTGCCAGCAGCTTAGCAACCGGCAGGGGGTGGAGCGAGCAGTACTTC. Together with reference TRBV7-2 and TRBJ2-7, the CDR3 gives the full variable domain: GAGVSQSPSNKVTEKGKDVELRCDPISGHTALYWYRQSLGQGLEFLIYFQGNSAPDKSGLPSDRFSAERTGGSVSTLTIQRTQQEDSAVYLCASSLATGRGWSEQYFGPGTRLTVT.

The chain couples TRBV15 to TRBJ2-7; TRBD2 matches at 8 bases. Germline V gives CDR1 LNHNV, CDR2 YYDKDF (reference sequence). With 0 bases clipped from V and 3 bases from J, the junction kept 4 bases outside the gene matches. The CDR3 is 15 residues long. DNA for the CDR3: TGTGCCACCAGCAGAGATGGGACTAGAAGCTACGAGCAGTACTTC. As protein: CATSRDGTRSYEQYF.

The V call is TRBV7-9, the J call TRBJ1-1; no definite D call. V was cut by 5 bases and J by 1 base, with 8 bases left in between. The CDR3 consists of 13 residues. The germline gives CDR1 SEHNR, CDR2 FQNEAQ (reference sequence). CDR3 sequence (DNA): TGTGCCAGCAGCGTCGCGGGGAACACTGAAGCTTTCTTT. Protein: CASSVAGNTEAFF.

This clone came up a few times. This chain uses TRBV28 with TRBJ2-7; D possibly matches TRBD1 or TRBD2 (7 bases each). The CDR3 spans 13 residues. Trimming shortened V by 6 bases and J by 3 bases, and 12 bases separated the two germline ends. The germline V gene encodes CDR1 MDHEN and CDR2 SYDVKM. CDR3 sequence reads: CASRSGGVYEQYF. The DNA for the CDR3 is TGTGCCAGCAGATCAGGGGGGGTCTACGAGCAGTACTTC.